This TCR beta chain was profiled in a study of blood T cell repertoires in COVID-19. Turning to the study itself: Spain, Italy and the United States supplied samples that represented acute and convalescent COVID-19. T cells, B-cell-depleted T cells, or PBMCs provided the cDNA or gDNA that served as material.

One Seattle source followed patients from active infection through their disease course. This CDR3 region has 14 residues. V was clipped by 4 bases and J by 9 bases, with 14 bases between them. The germline V gene encodes CDR1 SGHRS and CDR2 YFSETQ. The protocol was immunoSEQ multiplex PCR, while the TCRdb copy is restricted to in-frame clones and leaves out a portion. Of 300,000 to 350,000 clones in the sample, around 88% are singletons; the top ten hold approximately 1.6%. Material for sequencing was peripheral blood. The TCR sequence derives from a woman in her 30s with COVID-19, enrolled during active disease. The V gene is TRBV5-1, the J gene TRBJ1-6; unclear D gene. The CDR3 DNA reads TGCGCCAGCAGCACCTCCCTTAGTGGTTCACCCCTCCACTTT. Translation gives CASSTSLSGSPLHF. The full variable domain, in which reference TRBV5-1 and TRBJ1-6 provide the parts outside the CDR3, is KAGVTQTPRYLIKTRGQQVTLSCSPISGHRSVSWYQQTPGQGLQFLFEYFSETQRNKGNFPGRFSGRQFSNSRSEMNVSTLELGDSALYLCASSTSLSGSPLHFGNGTRLTVT.